This T cell receptor (beta chain) is drawn from a study of blood T cell repertoires in COVID-19. Study context: Acute and convalescent COVID-19 samples came from the United States, Italy and Spain. Sample material is recorded as cDNA or gDNA derived from T cells, B-cell-depleted T cells, or PBMCs.

Per the original methods: Amplification of reference gene primers was used by the study to estimate nucleated cell counts. Method: immunoSEQ multiplex PCR; TCRdb's copy keeps in-frame clones and lacks some. V and J calls and clone size are as listed in that table; D and trimming were resolved from the DNA. The profile covers roughly 300,000 clones, with about 81% appearing a single time and 1.4% to 1.5% taken by the ten largest. The CDR3 runs to 13 residues. J gave up 7 bases and V 7 bases, and 10 bases lay outside the gene matches. Germline CDR1 GTSNPN, CDR2 SVGIG (reference sequence). Recruited during active infection, patients (from Seattle) were subsequently followed longitudinally.

The chain couples TRBV30 to TRBJ1-5; 7 bases align to TRBD1. The receptor's source is a human donor with COVID-19, enrolled during active disease. The donor label of this sample is uncertain. The sequencing input was peripheral blood. CDR3 DNA sequence: TGTGCCTCCTCTACAGGGGTCGACCAGCCCCAGCATTTT. Encoded protein: CASSTGVDQPQHF.